These 25 T cell receptor beta chains came from one sample sequenced in a study of cytomegalovirus exposure and HLA in healthy donors. PCR employed 60 Vbeta and 13 Jbeta primers. Profiling relied on immunoSEQ multiplex PCR, and the TCRdb table lists in-frame clones only, not all of them. The sample includes 160,000 or so clones, around 80% of them seen just once. The sample taken for sequencing was PBMCs. Source of these receptors: a woman in her 30s in good health and CMV-seropositive.

The gene calls are TRBV5-4 and TRBJ1-1, with TRBD1 matching 8 bases. Germline CDR1 is SGHNT and CDR2 is YYREEE (reference sequence). The length of the CDR3 is 15 residues. The junction had 9 bases not matched to a gene; V was cut back by 4 bases and J by 4 bases. The CDR3 region has the DNA TGTGCCAGCAGCGCCGCCGGGACAGGTGGCACTGAAGCTTTCTTT. Translation: CASSAAGTGGTEAFF.

The rearrangement links TRBV19 to TRBJ1-4; D is unresolved. V shed 7 bases and J shed 7 bases, with 13 bases lying between them. From germline, CDR1 is LNHDA and CDR2 SQIVND (reference sequence). The CDR3 covers 13 residues. The CDR3 protein is CASTRRQPEKLFF. In nucleotides, the CDR3 is TGTGCCAGTACCCGGCGGCAACCTGAAAAACTGTTTTTT.

With regard to this clone: The same CDR3 also results from other DNA sequences found in this sample. This chain connects TRBV7-3 to TRBJ1-1; D perhaps matches TRBD1 (5 bases). CDR1 is SGHTA, CDR2 FQGTGA, per germline. This CDR3 has 14 residues. V was clipped by 3 bases and J by 3 bases, with 11 bases between them. This CDR3 is CASSFSPGDTEAFF. The CDR3 DNA reads as TGTGCCAGCAGCTTCTCGCCGGGGGACACTGAAGCTTTCTTT. Full variable domain (rest looked up from reference TRBV7-3 and TRBJ1-1): GAGVSQTPSNKVTEKGKYVELRCDPISGHTALYWYRQSLGQGPEFLIYFQGTGAADDSGLPNDRFFAVRPEGSVSTLKIQRTERGDSAVYLCASSFSPGDTEAFFGQGTRLTVV.

V and J are TRBV4-2 and TRBJ1-2; a weak D match, TRBD1 (5 bases). The V gene's germline CDR1 is LGHNA and CDR2 YNFKEQ. V lost 1 base, J lost 4 bases, and 10 bases lay in between. This CDR3 has 14 amino acids. This CDR3 reads CASSQADTGYGYTF. The CDR3 coding sequence is TGTGCCAGCAGCCAAGCGGACACGGGCTATGGCTACACCTTC.

V is TRBV5-5 and J is TRBJ2-1; weak D call: TRBD1 (6 bases). Trimming shortened V by 4 bases and J by 2 bases, and 10 bases separated the two germline ends. CDR1 and CDR2 from the germline V gene are SGHKS and YYEKEE (reference sequence). This CDR3 region has 14 residues. CDR3 sequence (DNA): TGTGCCAGCAGCGCAGGGGTTACCTACAATGAGCAGTTCTTC. It specifies CASSAGVTYNEQFF.

The V and J genes are TRBV6-6 and TRBJ1-1, with D unresolved. CDR1 is MNHNY and CDR2 is SVGAGI in the germline V gene (reference sequence). V was trimmed by 1 base and J by 1 base, leaving 7 bases between them. This CDR3 has 14 amino acids. This chain's CDR3 is CASSYWHTNTEAFF. In DNA form, the CDR3 reads TGTGCCAGCAGTTACTGGCACACGAACACTGAAGCTTTCTTT.

This sequence joins TRBV10-3 and TRBJ1-4; no clear D. The CDR3 is made up of 15 amino acids. Germline V lookup: CDR1 ENHRY, CDR2 SYGVKD. Between the trimmed V and J ends, which lost 4 bases and 4 bases, there was a span of 13 bases. In DNA form, the CDR3 reads TGTGCCATCAGTGTGTCCAGAGGCGGTAATGAAAAACTGTTTTTT. Amino acids: CAISVSRGGNEKLFF.

V usage is TRBV5-1 and J usage is TRBJ2-1; TRBD2 aligns across 10 bases. Trimming at V came to 2 bases and at J to 4 bases, leaving 3 bases not matched to a gene. Germline assignment: CDR1 SGHRS and CDR2 YFSETQ. The CDR3 consists of 15 residues. The CDR3 loop is CASSFGLAEYNEQFF. In nucleotides, the CDR3 is TGCGCCAGCAGCTTCGGACTAGCGGAGTACAATGAGCAGTTCTTC.

The chain couples TRBV28 to TRBJ1-1; 8 bases match TRBD1. The trim removed 7 bases at V and 11 bases at J, leaving 12 bases unmatched. Per germline, CDR1 MDHEN and CDR2 SYDVKM. The CDR3 sequence is 13 residues long. DNA for the CDR3: TGTGCCAGCAACTGGGGACAGGTAAAAGGGGCTTTCTTT. Translation gives CASNWGQVKGAFF. Full variable domain (outside the CDR3, taken from reference TRBV28 and TRBJ1-1): DVKVTQSSRYLVKRTGEKVFLECVQDMDHENMFWYRQDPGLGLRLIYFSYDVKMKEKGDIPEGYSVSREKKERFSLILESASTNQTSMYLCASNWGQVKGAFFGQGTRLTVV.

V gene TRBV5-5 combines with J gene TRBJ2-5; TRBD1 matches 7 bases. Germline assignment: CDR1 SGHKS and CDR2 YYEKEE (reference sequence). There are 14 residues in the CDR3. After removal of 1 base from V and 1 base from J, the junction contained 1 base not matched to a gene. CDR3 region: CASSLWDSQETQYF. DNA of the CDR3: TGTGCCAGCAGCTTGTGGGACAGCCAAGAGACCCAGTACTTC.

The V gene is TRBV13, the J gene TRBJ2-1; 9 bases map to TRBD2. Per germline, CDR1 PRHDT and CDR2 FYEKMQ (reference sequence). J gave up 8 bases and V 2 bases, and 10 bases lay outside the gene matches. The length of the CDR3 is 16 residues. The CDR3 DNA reads as TGTGCCAGCAGCTTAAAAGGGAGACTAGCGGTCGATGAGCAGTTCTTC. Translating it yields CASSLKGRLAVDEQFF.

The chain employs TRBV7-3 and TRBJ1-1, with TRBD1 as a possible D gene (5 bases). The ends were cut back, 4 bases at V and 6 bases at J, with 12 bases in the middle. Germline CDR1 reads SGHTA; CDR2 reads FQGTGA. The CDR3 has 13 amino acids. CDR3 amino acids: CASSSLGLAEAFF. The CDR3 DNA reads TGTGCCAGCAGCTCCCTGGGGCTGGCTGAAGCTTTCTTT. Supplemented by reference TRBV7-3 and TRBJ1-1, the full variable domain reads GAGVSQTPSNKVTEKGKYVELRCDPISGHTALYWYRQSLGQGPEFLIYFQGTGAADDSGLPNDRFFAVRPEGSVSTLKIQRTERGDSAVYLCASSSLGLAEAFFGQGTRLTVV.

The genes are TRBV27 and TRBJ2-1, with 11 bases identical to TRBD2. The CDR3 is 18 amino acids. With 3 bases clipped from V and 8 bases from J, the junction kept 15 bases outside the gene matches. CDR1 and CDR2 from the germline V gene are MNHEY and SMNVEV (reference sequence). DNA of the CDR3: TGTGCCAGCAGTTTGCTAGCGACTAGCGGGGTAGGTTCTGATGAGCAGTTCTTC. Translating gives CASSLLATSGVGSDEQFF.

This chain joins TRBV10-2 and TRBJ1-2, with TRBD1 matching 12 bases. This CDR3 is built from 15 residues. Germline loops: CDR1 WSHSY, CDR2 SAAADI. After removal of 6 bases from V and 5 bases from J, the junction contained 7 bases not matched to a gene. This CDR3 reads CASRGQGANEYGYTF. The CDR3 DNA sequence: TGCGCCAGCAGGGGACAGGGGGCGAATGAATATGGCTACACCTTC.

This chain uses TRBV13 with TRBJ2-1; a possible D gene is TRBD2 (6 bases). Germline-derived CDR1 and CDR2 are PRHDT and FYEKMQ (reference sequence). V shed 5 bases and J shed 6 bases, with 14 bases lying between them. The CDR3 is 14 residues long. The CDR3 reads CASSPGVWVNEQFF. CDR3 in DNA: TGTGCCAGCAGCCCGGGGGTGTGGGTCAATGAGCAGTTCTTC.

The gene calls are TRBV4-2 and TRBJ2-7; a weak D match, TRBD2 (6 bases). The CDR3 contains 15 residues. Germline-derived CDR1 and CDR2 are LGHNA and YNFKEQ. Trimming removed 2 bases at V and 7 bases at J, with 18 bases between. The CDR3, as DNA: TGTGCCAGCAGCCAATATATAGCGGTGGGACTGGAGCAGTACTTC. This codes for CASSQYIAVGLEQYF.

This CDR3 reads CASSSFPFIPGQTYEQYF. For the CDR3, the DNA is TGTGCCAGCAGTTCCTTTCCGTTTATCCCGGGACAGACCTACGAGCAGTACTTC. The gene calls are TRBV28 and TRBJ2-7, with TRBD1 matching 7 bases. The CDR3 is 18 amino acids. The ends lost 4 bases at V and 2 bases at J; junction bases unmatched: 17. Germline values: CDR1 MDHEN, CDR2 SYDVKM.

This clone was seen a few times. V and J are TRBV7-9 and TRBJ1-2, with TRBD1 matching 9 bases. Germline V gene data show CDR1 as SEHNR and CDR2 as FQNEAQ (reference sequence). CDR3 length: 15 amino acids. Germline trimming cut 5 bases from V and 0 bases from J; bases unmatched to any gene: 4. The chain's CDR3 is CASSLQGATNYGYTF. The CDR3 bases are TGTGCCAGCAGCCTACAGGGGGCTACTAACTATGGCTACACCTTC.

The chain couples TRBV9 to TRBJ2-7; a weak D match, TRBD2 (5 bases). Germline-derived CDR1 and CDR2 are SGDLS and YYNGEE. The CDR3 is made up of 15 amino acids. V gave up 0 bases and J gave up 4 bases, with 14 bases separating them. The CDR3 here is CASSVGNGGGYEQYF. DNA for the CDR3: TGTGCCAGCAGCGTAGGCAACGGAGGAGGATACGAGCAGTACTTC.

The rearrangement links TRBV10-3 to TRBJ1-2; D is unresolved. Deletions cut 5 bases from V and 5 bases from J, with 15 bases between. Germline V lookup: CDR1 ENHRY, CDR2 SYGVKD. This CDR3 spans 14 amino acids. In DNA, the CDR3 is TGTGCCATCAGTCCAACCGGAGATATTTATGGCTACACCTTC. Protein sequence: CAISPTGDIYGYTF.

Only a few counts were recorded for this clone. The genes are TRBV10-3 and TRBJ2-7, with D hard to call. The CDR3 length is 14 residues. V lost 4 bases, J lost 5 bases, and 15 bases lay in between. From germline, CDR1 is ENHRY and CDR2 SYGVKD. CDR3 nucleotide sequence: TGTGCCATCAGTGCAAGCGTTGGCAGCCACGAGCAGTACTTC. Amino acid sequence: CAISASVGSHEQYF.

The rearrangement joins TRBV5-1 to TRBJ2-6; possibly TRBD2 for D (5 bases). V lost 2 bases, J lost 0 bases, and 15 bases lay in between. Germline values: CDR1 SGHRS, CDR2 YFSETQ. The CDR3 loop spans 18 amino acids. CDR3 sequence: CASSFPPRDYSGANVLTF. CDR3 DNA: TGCGCCAGCAGCTTCCCTCCTAGAGACTACTCTGGGGCCAACGTCCTGACTTTC.

V is TRBV6-1 and J is TRBJ1-1, with no clear D. Between the trimmed V and J ends, which lost 3 bases and 1 base, there was a span of 6 bases. The CDR3 covers 13 residues. In germline, CDR1 is MNHNS, CDR2 SASEGT. CDR3 in DNA: TGTGCCAGCAGTGACCACTCGAACACTGAAGCTTTCTTT. Its translation is CASSDHSNTEAFF.

This rearrangement joins TRBV6-1 to TRBJ2-5; 8 nucleotides align to TRBD1. After removal of 2 bases from V and 7 bases from J, the junction contained 21 bases not matched to a gene. This CDR3 contains 19 residues. Germline CDR1 MNHNS, CDR2 SASEGT. In DNA, the CDR3 is TGTGCCAGCAGTGAAACTAGTAGGTTAGGCGCAGGGGGCCCGGGGACCCAGTACTTC. Translated, it gives CASSETSRLGAGGPGTQYF.

CDR3 DNA: TGTGCCAGCAGTGGAGGGACTAGCGGGGGGTTCTACGAGCAGTACTTC. It translates to CASSGGTSGGFYEQYF. The V gene is TRBV2, the J gene TRBJ2-7, with TRBD2 matching over 15 bases. This CDR3 spans 16 amino acids. Trimming at V came to 4 bases and at J to 3 bases, leaving 4 bases not matched to a gene. CDR1 and CDR2 (germline): SNHLY, FYNNEI.